Listed here are 10 T cell receptor beta chains from one sample, sequenced in a study of shared clonotypes between healthy human individuals. Assay used: immunoSEQ multiplex PCR; TCRdb lists only in-frame clones, some missing. The repertoire holds 950,000 to 1,300,000 clones, approximately 68% seen once, with about 1.5% in the top ten. Sequences were obtained from memory CD4+ T cells sorted from blood. The subset here: CD45RA-negative fraction. The receptor source for this set is a man between 18 and 29 years old in good health.

This chain links TRBV2 with TRBJ2-7; maybe TRBD2 (5 bases). The CDR3 runs to 14 residues. Germline V lookup: CDR1 SNHLY, CDR2 FYNNEI. Trimming removed 6 bases from V and 5 bases from J, with 17 bases in between. The CDR3 bases are TGTGCCAGCAGAGCCGGGGAAAAAGGCCACGAGCAGTACTTC. Translation: CASRAGEKGHEQYF.

This clone was recorded only once. The chain has TRBV7-8 and TRBJ1-5; 11 bases line up with TRBD1. Unmatched junction bases numbered 2, after V lost 3 bases and J lost 4 bases. Germline values: CDR1 SGHVS, CDR2 FQNEAQ. This CDR3 is 15 amino acids long. For the CDR3, the DNA is TGTGCCAGCAGCTTCGGACAGGGGGCGAATCAGCCCCAGCATTTT. Protein product: CASSFGQGANQPQHF.

This clone was detected once. The CDR3 spells CAISLNTGELFF. The CDR3 coding sequence is TGTGCCATCAGTCTAAACACCGGGGAGCTGTTTTTT. The chain combines TRBV10-3 with TRBJ2-2; unclear D gene. CDR3 length equals 12 residues. Looked up from germline, CDR1 is ENHRY and CDR2 is SYGVKD. V was pared by 5 bases and J by 2 bases, with 3 bases between.

In its sample, this clone was seen once. V and J are TRBV30 and TRBJ2-7; D may be TRBD1 (6 bases). Germline V CDR1 and CDR2: GTSNPN, SVGIG (reference sequence). The CDR3 spans 15 residues. CDR3 sequence reads: CAISSFGTTTNEQYF. The CDR3 coding sequence is TGTGCGATCTCATCATTCGGGACAACCACGAACGAGCAGTACTTC.

V gene TRBV19 combines with J gene TRBJ2-3; D gene uncertain. V lost 2 bases and J 0 bases, leaving 6 bases between the germline ends. CDR3 length: 14 residues. Germline CDR1 is LNHDA and CDR2 is SQIVND (reference sequence). CDR3 in amino acids: CASSISQSTDTQYF. DNA for the CDR3: TGTGCCAGTAGTATATCCCAGAGCACAGATACGCAGTATTTT.

This clone was seen repeatedly, ten times or more. Other nucleotide sequences in the sample specify the same CDR3. This sequence joins TRBV7-2 and TRBJ2-1; 8 bases match TRBD2. The germline gives CDR1 SGHTA, CDR2 FQGNSA. The CDR3 runs 14 residues. Losses at the gene ends were 5 bases for V and 13 bases for J; bases not matched to a gene: 13. CDR3: CASSLLTSGASQFF. In nucleotides, the CDR3 is TGTGCCAGCAGCCTACTAACTAGCGGAGCATCACAGTTCTTC.

This chain uses TRBV14 with TRBJ2-7; a possible D gene is TRBD1 (6 bases). Germline lookup yields CDR1 SGHDN and CDR2 FVKESK. Trimming took 4 bases from V and 0 from J, leaving 7 bases between them. This CDR3 has 13 amino acids. The CDR3 bases are TGTGCCAGCAGCCTCAGGGGCTCCTACGAGCAGTACTTC. Its translation is CASSLRGSYEQYF.

A remark on this clone: The sample carries other DNA sequences with the same CDR3. This rearrangement joins TRBV5-1 to TRBJ1-3; no clear D gene. Trimming cost V 0 bases and J 4 bases, with 5 bases left between them. This CDR3 contains 13 residues. Germline loops: CDR1 SGHRS, CDR2 YFSETQ. The CDR3, as DNA: TGCGCCAGCAGCTTGGAATCCGGAAACACCATATATTTT. This codes for CASSLESGNTIYF.

This clone appeared many times. The same CDR3 also results from other DNA sequences found in this sample. The chain is built from TRBV11-2 and TRBJ1-5; TRBD1 matches at 9 bases. The germline gives CDR1 SGHAT, CDR2 FQNNGV. This CDR3 comprises 15 residues. The J segment lost 1 base and the V segment lost 5 bases, leaving 3 bases of the junction unmatched. CDR3 nucleotides: TGTGCCAGCAGCCCAGGGACAGGGAGCAATCAGCCCCAGCATTTT. Residues: CASSPGTGSNQPQHF.

This chain links TRBV28 with TRBJ1-1; no clear D gene. The V end lost 4 bases, the J end lost 1 base, and 16 bases lay between the germline ends. The CDR3 length is 16 residues. The V gene's germline CDR1 is MDHEN and CDR2 SYDVKM. The CDR3 reads CASSSMLRVGNTEAFF. The CDR3 DNA sequence: TGTGCCAGCAGTTCCATGCTGCGGGTAGGGAACACTGAAGCTTTCTTT.